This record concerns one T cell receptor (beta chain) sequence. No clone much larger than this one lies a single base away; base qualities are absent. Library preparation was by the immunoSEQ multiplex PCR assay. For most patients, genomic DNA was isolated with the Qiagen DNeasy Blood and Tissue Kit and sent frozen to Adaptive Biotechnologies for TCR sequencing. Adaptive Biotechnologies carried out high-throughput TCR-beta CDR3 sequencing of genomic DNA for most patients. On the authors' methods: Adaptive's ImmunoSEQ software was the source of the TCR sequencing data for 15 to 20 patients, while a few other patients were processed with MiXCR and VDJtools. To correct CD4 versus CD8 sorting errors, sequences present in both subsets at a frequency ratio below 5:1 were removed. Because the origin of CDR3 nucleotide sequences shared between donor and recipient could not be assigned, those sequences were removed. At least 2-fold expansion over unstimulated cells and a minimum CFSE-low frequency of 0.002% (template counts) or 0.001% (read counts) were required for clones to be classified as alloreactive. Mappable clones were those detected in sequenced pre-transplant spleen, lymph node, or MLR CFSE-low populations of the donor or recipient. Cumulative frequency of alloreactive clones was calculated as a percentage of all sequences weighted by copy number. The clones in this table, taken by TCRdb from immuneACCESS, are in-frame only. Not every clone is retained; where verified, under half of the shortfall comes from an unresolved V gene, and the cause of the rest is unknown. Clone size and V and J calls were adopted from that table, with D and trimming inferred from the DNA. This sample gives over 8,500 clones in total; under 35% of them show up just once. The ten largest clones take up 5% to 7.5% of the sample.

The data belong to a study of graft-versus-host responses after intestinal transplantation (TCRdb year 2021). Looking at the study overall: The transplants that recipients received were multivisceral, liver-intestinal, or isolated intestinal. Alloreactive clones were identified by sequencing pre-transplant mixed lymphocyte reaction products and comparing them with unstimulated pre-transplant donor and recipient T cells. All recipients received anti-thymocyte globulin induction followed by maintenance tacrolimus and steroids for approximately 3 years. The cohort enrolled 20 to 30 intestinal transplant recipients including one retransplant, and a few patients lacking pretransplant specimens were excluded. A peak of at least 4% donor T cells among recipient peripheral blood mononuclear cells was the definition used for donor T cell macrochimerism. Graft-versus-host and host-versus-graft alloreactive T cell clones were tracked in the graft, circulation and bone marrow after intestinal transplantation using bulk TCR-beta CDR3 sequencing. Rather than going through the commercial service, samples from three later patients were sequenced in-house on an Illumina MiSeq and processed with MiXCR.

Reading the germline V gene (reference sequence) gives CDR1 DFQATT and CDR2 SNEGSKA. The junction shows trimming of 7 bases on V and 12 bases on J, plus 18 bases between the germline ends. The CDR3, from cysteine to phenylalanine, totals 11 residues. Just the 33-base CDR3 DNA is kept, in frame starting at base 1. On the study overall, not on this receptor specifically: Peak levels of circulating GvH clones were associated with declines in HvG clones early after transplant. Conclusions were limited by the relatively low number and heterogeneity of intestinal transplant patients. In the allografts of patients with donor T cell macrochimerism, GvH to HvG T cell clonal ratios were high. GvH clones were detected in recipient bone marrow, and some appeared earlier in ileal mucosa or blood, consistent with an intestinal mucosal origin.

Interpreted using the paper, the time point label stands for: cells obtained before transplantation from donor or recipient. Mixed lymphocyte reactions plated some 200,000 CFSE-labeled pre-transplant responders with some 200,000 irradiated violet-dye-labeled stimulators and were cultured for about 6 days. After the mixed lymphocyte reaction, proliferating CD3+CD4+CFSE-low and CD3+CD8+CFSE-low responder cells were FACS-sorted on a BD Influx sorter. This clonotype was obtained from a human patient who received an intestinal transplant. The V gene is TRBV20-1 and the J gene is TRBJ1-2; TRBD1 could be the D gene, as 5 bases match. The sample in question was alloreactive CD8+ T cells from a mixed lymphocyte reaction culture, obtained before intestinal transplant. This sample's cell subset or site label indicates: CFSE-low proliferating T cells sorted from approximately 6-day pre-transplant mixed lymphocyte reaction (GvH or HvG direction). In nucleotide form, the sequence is TGCAGTGGAAGACAGCGAGAAGTGAACACCTTC. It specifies CSGRQREVNTF.